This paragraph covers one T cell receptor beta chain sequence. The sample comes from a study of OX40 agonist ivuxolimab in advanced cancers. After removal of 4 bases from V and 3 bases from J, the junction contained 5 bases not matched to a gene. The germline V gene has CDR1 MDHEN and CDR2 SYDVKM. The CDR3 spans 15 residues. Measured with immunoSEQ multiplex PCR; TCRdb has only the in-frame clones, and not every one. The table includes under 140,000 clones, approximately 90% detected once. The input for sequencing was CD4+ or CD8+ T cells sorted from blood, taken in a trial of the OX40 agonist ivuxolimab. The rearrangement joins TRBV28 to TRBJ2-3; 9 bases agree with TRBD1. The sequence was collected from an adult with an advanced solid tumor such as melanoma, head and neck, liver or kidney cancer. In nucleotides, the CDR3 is TGTGCCAGCAGTTACGGACAGGGGACAACAGATACGCAGTATTTT. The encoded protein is CASSYGQGTTDTQYF.